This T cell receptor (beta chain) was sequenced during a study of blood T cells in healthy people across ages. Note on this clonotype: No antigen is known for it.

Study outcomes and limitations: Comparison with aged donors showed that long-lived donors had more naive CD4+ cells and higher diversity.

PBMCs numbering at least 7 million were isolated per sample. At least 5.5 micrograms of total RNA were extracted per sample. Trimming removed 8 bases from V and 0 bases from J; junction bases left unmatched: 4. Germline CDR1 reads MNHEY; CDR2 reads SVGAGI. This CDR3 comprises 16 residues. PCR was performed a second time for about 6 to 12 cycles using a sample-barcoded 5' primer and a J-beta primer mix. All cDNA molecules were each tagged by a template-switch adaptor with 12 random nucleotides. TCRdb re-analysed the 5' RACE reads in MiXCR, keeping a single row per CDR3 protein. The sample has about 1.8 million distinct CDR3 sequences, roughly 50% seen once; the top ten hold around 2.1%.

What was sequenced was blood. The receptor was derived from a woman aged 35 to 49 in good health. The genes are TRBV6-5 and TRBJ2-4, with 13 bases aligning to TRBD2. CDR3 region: CASRTSGGQAKNIQYF. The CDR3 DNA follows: TGTGCCAGCCGGACTAGCGGGGGTCAAGCCAAAAACATTCAGTACTTC.